This T cell receptor beta chain was retrieved from a study of response to subunit inactivated influenza vaccine listed by TCRdb under 2018. A note on the overall study: The study used deep quantitative T cell receptor repertoire profiling to track responses to a trivalent subunit inactivated influenza vaccine. What the research found in general, with its limitations: According to the authors, only a limited number of new T cells may be recruited by each seasonal influenza vaccination.

Concerning this clonotype itself: It has no known antigen specificity. Qualities for individual bases were not recorded, and no much larger clone is one base off.

Libraries were made using RT-PCR. TCRdb shows the sequencer as Illumina HiSeq 2500. In-frame beta chains were kept once TCRdb had trimmed the public reads at Q25 with fastp and called clones with MiXCR. Entries that share a CDR3 protein sequence are merged under the most common genes and DNA. This sample holds 530,000 or so distinct CDR3 sequences; 10% to 15% were observed only once. The ten largest clones take up 10% of the sample. The sequence came from a man between 50 and 59 years old who received an inactivated influenza vaccine. Donor details come from another sample of the same person, matched by shared clones. The specimen was PBMCs from blood, collected on the day of vaccination.

The DNA is TGTGCCAGCAGGGTCTTAGCGGGAGGGCCGGACATTCAGTACTTC. The translation is CASRVLAGGPDIQYF. The chain links TRBV2 with TRBJ2-4; 11 junctional bases match TRBD2. The CDR3 runs 15 amino acids, cysteine and phenylalanine included. Solely the CDR3 DNA is kept, with 45 bases framed from the first base. The germline V gene encodes CDR1 SNHLY and CDR2 FYNNEI. Trimming leaves V shorter by 6 bases and J shorter by 8 bases, with the junction holding 9 bases beyond the gene matches.